The T cell receptor beta chain described here comes from a study of blood T cell repertoires in COVID-19. Study-level information: From T cells, B-cell-depleted T cells, or PBMCs came the material, which was cDNA or gDNA.

Assay used: immunoSEQ multiplex PCR; TCRdb lists only in-frame clones, some missing. Found here are 240,000 or so clones, approximately 86% of them singletons; the top ten hold around 7.8%. The CDR3 covers 15 residues. CDR1 is SNHLY and CDR2 is FYNNEI in the germline V gene. The V end lost 2 bases, the J end lost 5 bases, and 13 bases lay between the germline ends. This receptor was identified in a man in his 60s who had recovered from COVID-19. This chain uses TRBV2 with TRBJ2-1; D perhaps matches TRBD1 (6 bases). The sequenced sample was peripheral blood. CDR3 region: CASSEQGQSHNEQFF. CDR3 in DNA: TGTGCCAGCAGTGAACAGGGACAAAGCCACAATGAGCAGTTCTTC.